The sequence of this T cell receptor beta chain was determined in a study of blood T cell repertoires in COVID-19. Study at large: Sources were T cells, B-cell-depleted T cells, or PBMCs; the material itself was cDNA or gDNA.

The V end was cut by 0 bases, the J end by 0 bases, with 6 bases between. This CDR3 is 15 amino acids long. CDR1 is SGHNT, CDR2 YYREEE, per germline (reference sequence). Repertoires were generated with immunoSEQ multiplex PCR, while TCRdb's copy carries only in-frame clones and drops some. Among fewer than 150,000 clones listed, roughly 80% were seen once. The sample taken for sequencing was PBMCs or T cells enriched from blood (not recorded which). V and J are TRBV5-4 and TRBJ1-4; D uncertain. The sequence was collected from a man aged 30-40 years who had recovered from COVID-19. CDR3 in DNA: TGTGCCAGCAGCTTGGGCGTCGCAACTAATGAAAAACTGTTTTTT. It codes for CASSLGVATNEKLFF.